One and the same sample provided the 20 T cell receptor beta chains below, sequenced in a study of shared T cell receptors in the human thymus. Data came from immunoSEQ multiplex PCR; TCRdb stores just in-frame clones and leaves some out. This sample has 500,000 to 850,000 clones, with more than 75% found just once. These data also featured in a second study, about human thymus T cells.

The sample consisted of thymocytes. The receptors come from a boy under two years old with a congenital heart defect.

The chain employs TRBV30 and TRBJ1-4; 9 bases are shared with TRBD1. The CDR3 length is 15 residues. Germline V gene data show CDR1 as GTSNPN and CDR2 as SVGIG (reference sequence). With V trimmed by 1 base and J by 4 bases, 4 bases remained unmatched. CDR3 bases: TGTGCCTGGAGTGCAGGACAGGGGAGTAATGAAAAACTGTTTTTT. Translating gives CAWSAGQGSNEKLFF.

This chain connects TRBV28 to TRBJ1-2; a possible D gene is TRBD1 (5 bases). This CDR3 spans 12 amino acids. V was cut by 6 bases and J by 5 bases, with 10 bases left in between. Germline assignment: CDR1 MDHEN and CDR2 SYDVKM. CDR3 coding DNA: TGTGCCAGCAGCCAGGCAGGGTATGGCTACACCTTC. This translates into CASSQAGYGYTF.

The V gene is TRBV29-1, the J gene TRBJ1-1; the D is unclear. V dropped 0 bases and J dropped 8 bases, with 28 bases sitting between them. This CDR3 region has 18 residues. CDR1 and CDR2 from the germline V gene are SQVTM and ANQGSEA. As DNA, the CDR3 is TGCAGCGTTGAAGAGGAAAGATTGGGAGGACTCCTTAGACCGGAAGCTTTCTTT. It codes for CSVEEERLGGLLRPEAFF.

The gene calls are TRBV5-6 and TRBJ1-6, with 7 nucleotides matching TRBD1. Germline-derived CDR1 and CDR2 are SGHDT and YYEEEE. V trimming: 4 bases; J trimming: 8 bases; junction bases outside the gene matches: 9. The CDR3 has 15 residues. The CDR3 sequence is CASSGGTGDDSPLHF. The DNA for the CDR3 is TGTGCCAGCAGCGGGGGCACAGGGGACGATTCACCCCTCCACTTT.

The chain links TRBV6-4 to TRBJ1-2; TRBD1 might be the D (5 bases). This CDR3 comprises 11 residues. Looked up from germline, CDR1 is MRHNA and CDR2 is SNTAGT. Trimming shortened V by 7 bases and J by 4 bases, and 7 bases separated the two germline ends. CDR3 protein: CASKGFYGYTF. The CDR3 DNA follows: TGTGCCAGCAAGGGGTTCTATGGCTACACCTTC.

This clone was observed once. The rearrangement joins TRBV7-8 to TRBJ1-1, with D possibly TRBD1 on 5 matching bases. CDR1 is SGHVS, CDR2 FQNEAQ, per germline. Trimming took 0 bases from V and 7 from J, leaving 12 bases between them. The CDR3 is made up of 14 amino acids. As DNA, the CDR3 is TGTGCCAGCAGCTTAGCGCGGGGGTATAATGAAGCTTTCTTT. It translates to CASSLARGYNEAFF.

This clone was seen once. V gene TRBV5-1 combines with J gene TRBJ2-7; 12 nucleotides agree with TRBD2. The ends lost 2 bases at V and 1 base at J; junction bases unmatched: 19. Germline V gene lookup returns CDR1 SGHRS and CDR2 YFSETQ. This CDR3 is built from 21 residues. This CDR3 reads CASSFASGRAPWAFQSYEQYF. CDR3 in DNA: TGCGCCAGCAGCTTTGCTAGCGGGAGGGCCCCGTGGGCCTTCCAATCCTACGAGCAGTACTTC.

In DNA form, the CDR3 reads TGTGCCAGCAGCCCCCGGGACTACGAGCAGTACTTC. Translation: CASSPRDYEQYF. V is TRBV7-9 and J is TRBJ2-7; tentative D call: TRBD2 (5 bases). CDR1 is SEHNR and CDR2 is FQNEAQ in the germline V gene (reference sequence). This CDR3 comprises 12 residues. The V end lost 5 bases, the J end lost 3 bases, and 8 bases lay between the germline ends.

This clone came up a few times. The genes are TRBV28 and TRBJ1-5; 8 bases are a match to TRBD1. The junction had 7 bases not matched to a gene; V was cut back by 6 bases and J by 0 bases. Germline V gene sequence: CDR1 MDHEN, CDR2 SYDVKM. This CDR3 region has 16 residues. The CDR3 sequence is CASSLTRGPSNQPQHF. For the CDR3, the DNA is TGTGCCAGCAGCCTGACCAGGGGGCCTAGCAATCAGCCCCAGCATTTT. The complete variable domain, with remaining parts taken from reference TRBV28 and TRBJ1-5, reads DVKVTQSSRYLVKRTGEKVFLECVQDMDHENMFWYRQDPGLGLRLIYFSYDVKMKEKGDIPEGYSVSREKKERFSLILESASTNQTSMYLCASSLTRGPSNQPQHFGDGTRLSIL.

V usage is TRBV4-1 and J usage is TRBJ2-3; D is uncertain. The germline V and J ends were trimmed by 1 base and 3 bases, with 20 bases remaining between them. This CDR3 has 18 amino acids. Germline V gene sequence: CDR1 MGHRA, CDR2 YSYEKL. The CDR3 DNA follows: TGCGCCAGCAGCCAAGCCCCCCGACTCGGCATTGGGACAGATACGCAGTATTTT. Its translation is CASSQAPRLGIGTDTQYF.

CDR3 nucleotide sequence: TGTGCCAGCAGCAGGTTCGGACAGGCGGGCGCTTACGAGCAGTACTTC. Translation: CASSRFGQAGAYEQYF. The rearrangement links TRBV7-9 to TRBJ2-7; TRBD1 aligns across 7 bases. Trimming took 5 bases from V and 4 from J; bases not matched to a gene: 14. The CDR3 consists of 16 residues. Germline CDR1 reads SEHNR; CDR2 reads FQNEAQ (reference sequence).

The CDR3 DNA follows: TGTGCCAGCAGTTTAGGGACAGGGATAAATGAGCAGTTCTTC. Translation: CASSLGTGINEQFF. The chain carries TRBV28 and TRBJ2-1; 9 bases agree with TRBD1. Germline CDR1 MDHEN, CDR2 SYDVKM. J lost 7 bases, V lost 2 bases, and 3 bases had no gene match. The CDR3 length is 14 residues.

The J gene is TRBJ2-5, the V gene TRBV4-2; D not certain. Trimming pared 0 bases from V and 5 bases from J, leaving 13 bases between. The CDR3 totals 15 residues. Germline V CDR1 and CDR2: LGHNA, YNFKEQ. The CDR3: CASSQDEVLVETQYF. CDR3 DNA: TGTGCCAGCAGCCAAGATGAGGTGTTAGTGGAGACCCAGTACTTC.

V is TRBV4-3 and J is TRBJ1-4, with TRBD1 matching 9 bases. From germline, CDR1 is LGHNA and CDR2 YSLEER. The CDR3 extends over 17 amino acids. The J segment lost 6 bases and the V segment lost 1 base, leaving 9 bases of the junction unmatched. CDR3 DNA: TGCGCCAGCAGCCAAGGCCGGACAGGGGCGGGTTATGAAAAACTGTTTTTT. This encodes CASSQGRTGAGYEKLFF.

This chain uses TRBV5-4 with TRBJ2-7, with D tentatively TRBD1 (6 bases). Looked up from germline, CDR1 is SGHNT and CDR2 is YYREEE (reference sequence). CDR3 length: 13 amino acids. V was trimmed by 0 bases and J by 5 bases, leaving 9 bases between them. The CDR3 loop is CASSLGYRDEQYF. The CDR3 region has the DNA TGTGCCAGCAGCTTGGGTTACAGGGACGAGCAGTACTTC.

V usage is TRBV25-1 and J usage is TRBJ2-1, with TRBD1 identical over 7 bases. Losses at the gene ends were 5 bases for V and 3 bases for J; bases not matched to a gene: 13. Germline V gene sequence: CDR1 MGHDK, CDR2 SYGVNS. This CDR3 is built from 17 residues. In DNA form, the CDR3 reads TGTGCCAGCAGTAGTTTACAGGGGAGTGGTATCTACAATGAGCAGTTCTTC. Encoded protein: CASSSLQGSGIYNEQFF.

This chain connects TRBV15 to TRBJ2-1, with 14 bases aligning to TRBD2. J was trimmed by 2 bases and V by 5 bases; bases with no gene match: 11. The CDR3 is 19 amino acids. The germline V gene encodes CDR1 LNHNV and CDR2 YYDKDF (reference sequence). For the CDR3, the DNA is TGTGCCACCAGCCGCAACGCCGGGACTAGCGGGAGAACCTACAATGAGCAGTTCTTC. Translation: CATSRNAGTSGRTYNEQFF.

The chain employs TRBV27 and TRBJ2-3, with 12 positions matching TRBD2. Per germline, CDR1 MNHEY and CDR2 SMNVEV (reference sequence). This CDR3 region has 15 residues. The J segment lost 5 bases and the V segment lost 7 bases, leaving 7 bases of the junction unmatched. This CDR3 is CASTSTSGGLDTQYF. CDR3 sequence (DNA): TGTGCCAGCACCTCAACTAGCGGGGGGTTAGATACGCAGTATTTT.

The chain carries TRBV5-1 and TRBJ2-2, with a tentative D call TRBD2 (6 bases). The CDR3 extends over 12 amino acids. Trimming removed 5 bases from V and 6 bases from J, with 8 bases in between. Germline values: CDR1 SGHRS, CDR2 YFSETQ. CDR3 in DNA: TGCGCCAGCAGTGGAGGGGCCGGGGAGCTGTTTTTT. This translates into CASSGGAGELFF.

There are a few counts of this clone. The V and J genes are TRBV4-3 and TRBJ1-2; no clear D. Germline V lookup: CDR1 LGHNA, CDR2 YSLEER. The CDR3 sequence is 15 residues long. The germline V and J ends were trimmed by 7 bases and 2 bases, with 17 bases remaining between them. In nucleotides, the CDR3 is TGCGCCAGCACCTCAAAACTGGGAGACAACTATGGCTACACCTTC. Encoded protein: CASTSKLGDNYGYTF.